This T cell receptor (beta chain) was captured in a study of CD8 T cells in ankylosing spondylitis. For this clonotype: Its antigen is unidentified.

Regarding the study as a whole: Past studies reported some motif variants in reactive arthritis synovial fluid and blood. Disease-associated clonotypes exhibited CD8+ identity and were relatively infrequent in peripheral blood. The study identified a TCR beta motif of under ten highly homologous variants that appeared characteristic of ankylosing spondylitis blood. Reportedly, disease-linked clones are significantly enriched in ankylosing spondylitis patients' matched synovial fluid.

V trimming: 1 base; J trimming: 6 bases; junction bases outside the gene matches: 2. Per the germline V gene, CDR1 is SGHTA and CDR2 is FQGNSA. The CDR3 has 15 residues. Via MiXCR, TCRdb re-called the 5' RACE reads, giving one row per CDR3 protein. The table has around 770,000 distinct CDR3 sequences, around 20% seen once; the top ten hold around 20%. The chain employs TRBV7-2 and TRBJ2-7; 14 bases match TRBD2. This TCR derives from a male donor with ankylosing spondylitis. Sequencing used blood, either unsorted or a sorted T cell fraction (not recorded which). In DNA, the CDR3 is TGTGCCAGCAGCTTAGGGACTAGCGGGAGGAGCGAGCAGTACTTC. As protein: CASSLGTSGRSEQYF.